A single sample is the source of the 28 T cell receptor beta chains below, sequenced in a study of beta chain features in type 1 diabetes. The study reverse transcribed the entire isolated RNA, so it sequenced expressed TCRB transcripts. The table came from immunoSEQ multiplex PCR; TCRdb's copy has only in-frame clones and leaves some out. The data show 970,000 or so clones, 17% seen once. The sequencing sample was made of naive CD4+ T cells from blood. The receptor set was obtained from a young woman in good health.

The table lists this clone with a few counts. V is TRBV9 and J is TRBJ2-1; D not certain. Germline CDR1 reads SGDLS; CDR2 reads YYNGEE. Trimming removed 2 bases from V and 9 bases from J, with 18 bases in between. The CDR3 consists of 15 residues. DNA for the CDR3: TGTGCCAGCAGCGTCTATATTCAACGCAATAGTGAGCAGTTCTTC. It encodes CASSVYIQRNSEQFF.

The V and J genes are TRBV15 and TRBJ2-7, with 9 nucleotides matching TRBD2. V trimming: 6 bases; J trimming: 2 bases; junction bases outside the gene matches: 2. In germline, CDR1 is LNHNV, CDR2 YYDKDF (reference sequence). This CDR3 contains 13 residues. The CDR3 DNA sequence: TGTGCCACCAGGGCGGGAGGGACCTACGAGCAGTACTTC. This translates into CATRAGGTYEQYF.

The V call is TRBV28, the J call TRBJ2-2; a weak D match, TRBD1 (5 bases). Trimming took 3 bases from V and 1 from J, leaving 6 bases between them. There are 14 residues in the CDR3. Germline CDR1 is MDHEN and CDR2 is SYDVKM. Here the CDR3 DNA reads TGTGCCAGCAGTTTGGACATGAACACCGGGGAGCTGTTTTTT. Translation gives CASSLDMNTGELFF.

The V gene is TRBV4-3, the J gene TRBJ1-1, with D tentatively TRBD1 (5 bases). V lost 5 bases and J 1 base, leaving 8 bases between the germline ends. CDR3 length: 13 residues. From germline, CDR1 is LGHNA and CDR2 YSLEER. The CDR3 DNA follows: TGCGCCAGCAGCGGAGACAGGAACACTGAAGCTTTCTTT. Translated, it gives CASSGDRNTEAFF.

The table lists this clone with a few counts. This chain links TRBV5-1 with TRBJ2-5; 9 bases line up with TRBD2. The V gene's germline CDR1 is SGHRS and CDR2 YFSETQ. The length of the CDR3 is 13 residues. Trimming at V came to 4 bases and at J to 5 bases, leaving 3 bases not matched to a gene. The CDR3 DNA reads TGCGCCAGCAGCCCAAGCGGGAGGGAGACCCAGTACTTC. It specifies CASSPSGRETQYF.

Only a few counts were recorded for this clone. V and J are TRBV10-3 and TRBJ2-1; 9 positions agree with TRBD1. This CDR3 is built from 14 residues. Germline assignment: CDR1 ENHRY and CDR2 SYGVKD. After removal of 6 bases from V and 5 bases from J, the junction contained 5 bases not matched to a gene. The CDR3 nucleotides read TGTGCCATCAGGAAGGGACAGGGCGACAATGAGCAGTTCTTC. It is translated as CAIRKGQGDNEQFF.

This chain uses TRBV29-1 with TRBJ1-1; TRBD1 is a possible D gene (5 bases). In germline, CDR1 is SQVTM, CDR2 ANQGSEA. The CDR3 spans 13 residues. V was trimmed by 3 bases and J by 5 bases, leaving 13 bases between them. The chain's CDR3 is CSVEGRWGTEAFF. CDR3 DNA: TGCAGCGTTGAGGGACGCTGGGGGACTGAAGCTTTCTTT. Supplemented by reference TRBV29-1 and TRBJ1-1, the full variable domain reads SAVISQKPSRDICQRGTSLTIQCQVDSQVTMMFWYRQQPGQSLTLIATANQGSEATYESGFVIDKFPISRPNLTFSTLTVSNMSPEDSSIYLCSVEGRWGTEAFFGQGTRLTVV.

This rearrangement joins TRBV28 to TRBJ2-5; no firm D call. Germline values: CDR1 MDHEN, CDR2 SYDVKM. V dropped 6 bases and J dropped 7 bases, with 15 bases sitting between them. CDR3 length: 13 residues. CDR3 in DNA: TGTGCCAGCAGACCCGGGTCCCCGGGGACCCAGTACTTC. It codes for CASRPGSPGTQYF.

V and J are TRBV5-1 and TRBJ1-2; a weak D match, TRBD1 (5 bases). Trimming removed 3 bases from V and 7 bases from J, with 10 bases in between. Germline lookup yields CDR1 SGHRS and CDR2 YFSETQ. There are 12 residues in the CDR3. The DNA for the CDR3 is TGCGCCAGCAGCTGGGCCGGGGGTGGCTACACCTTC. Its translation: CASSWAGGGYTF.

V and J are TRBV20-1 and TRBJ2-1; D remains unclear. The V end lost 4 bases, the J end lost 11 bases, and 6 bases lay between the germline ends. CDR1 and CDR2 from the germline V gene are DFQATT and SNEGSKA (reference sequence). The CDR3 is 9 amino acids. CDR3 DNA: TGCAGTGCTAATAGTAAGCAGTTCTTC. This sequence encodes CSANSKQFF.

This clone was counted between two and nine times. J is TRBJ2-1 and V is TRBV18, with TRBD1 matching over 8 bases. Germline assignment: CDR1 KGHSH and CDR2 LQKENI. V shed 2 bases and J 5 bases; nucleotides not matched to a gene: 20. The CDR3 is 20 amino acids. The CDR3 region has the DNA TGTGCCAGCTCACCAGCACCAAGCCTCGGGACAGGACAAATGGACAATGAGCAGTTCTTC. Translated, it gives CASSPAPSLGTGQMDNEQFF.

The chain carries TRBV28 and TRBJ2-3; TRBD2 aligns across 7 bases. Trimming took 3 bases from V and 3 from J; bases not matched to a gene: 6. The CDR3 sequence is 15 residues long. Germline CDR1 is MDHEN and CDR2 is SYDVKM. Here the CDR3 reads CASSLGGRRTDTQYF. The CDR3 DNA is TGTGCCAGCAGTTTGGGCGGGAGAAGGACAGATACGCAGTATTTT. Combining the CDR3 with reference TRBV28 and TRBJ2-3 gives the whole variable domain DVKVTQSSRYLVKRTGEKVFLECVQDMDHENMFWYRQDPGLGLRLIYFSYDVKMKEKGDIPEGYSVSREKKERFSLILESASTNQTSMYLCASSLGGRRTDTQYFGPGTRLTVL.

The chain recombines TRBV10-3 with TRBJ2-2; TRBD1 might be the D (5 bases). V lost 10 bases and J lost 1, with 7 bases in between. The CDR3 loop spans 12 amino acids. CDR1 is ENHRY and CDR2 is SYGVKD in the germline V gene. The CDR3 loop is CASRENTGELFF. In DNA form, the CDR3 reads TGTGCCAGCAGGGAGAACACCGGGGAGCTGTTTTTT.

V usage is TRBV19 and J usage is TRBJ1-2, with 7 bases identical to TRBD1. Germline CDR1 LNHDA, CDR2 SQIVND (reference sequence). The CDR3 is 13 amino acids. Unmatched junction bases numbered 7, after V lost 5 bases and J lost 7 bases. CDR3 in DNA: TGTGCCAGTAGTGACGACAGGGTCGGTGGCTACACCTTC. Its translation is CASSDDRVGGYTF.

In its sample, this clone was seen a few times. The chain carries TRBV5-1 and TRBJ2-1; 11 bases map to TRBD2. CDR1 is SGHRS, CDR2 YFSETQ, per germline. Trimming at V came to 2 bases and at J to 6 bases, leaving 13 bases not matched to a gene. The CDR3 has 18 residues. CDR3 sequence (DNA): TGCGCCAGCAGCTTTACTAGCGGGAGCGTGGTCGACGGCAATGAGCAGTTCTTC. Protein sequence: CASSFTSGSVVDGNEQFF.

V gene TRBV28 combines with J gene TRBJ1-5; a weak D match, TRBD1 (6 bases). The CDR3 has 18 residues. Trimming left V 3 bases short and J 0 bases short, with 18 bases between. Germline assignment: CDR1 MDHEN and CDR2 SYDVKM. The CDR3 protein is CASSLLVGALYSNQPQHF. Here the CDR3 DNA reads TGTGCCAGCAGTTTGCTTGTGGGGGCCCTTTATAGCAATCAGCCCCAGCATTTT.

This clone turned up a few times. V gene TRBV7-2 combines with J gene TRBJ2-7, with a weak D call TRBD2 (5 bases). The CDR3 is made up of 15 amino acids. Between the trimmed V and J ends, which lost 3 bases and 0 bases, there was a span of 12 bases. CDR1 is SGHTA, CDR2 FQGNSA, per germline. As DNA, the CDR3 is TGTGCCAGCAGCTTGCCGGGAATCGGCTCCTACGAGCAGTACTTC. Amino acid sequence: CASSLPGIGSYEQYF.

This clone was seen only once. The chain employs TRBV11-2 and TRBJ2-4; weak D call: TRBD2 (6 bases). The ends were cut back, 2 bases at V and 6 bases at J, with 17 bases in the middle. The germline V gene encodes CDR1 SGHAT and CDR2 FQNNGV. This CDR3 is built from 16 residues. As DNA, the CDR3 is TGTGCCAGCAGCTTAAAAAGGGACTTGGGTTTAAACATTCAGTACTTC. Its protein is CASSLKRDLGLNIQYF. Filled out from reference TRBV11-2 and TRBJ2-4, the complete variable domain reads EAGVAQSPRYKIIEKRQSVAFWCNPISGHATLYWYQQILGQGPKLLIQFQNNGVVDDSQLPKDRFSAERLKGVDSTLKIQPAKLEDSAVYLCASSLKRDLGLNIQYFGAGTRLSVL.

This clone has only a few counts. This sequence joins TRBV7-9 and TRBJ2-7; D gene unclear. Per the germline V gene, CDR1 is SEHNR and CDR2 is FQNEAQ (reference sequence). The CDR3 runs 14 residues. The V end lost 0 bases, the J end lost 2 bases, and 8 bases lay between the germline ends. DNA for the CDR3: TGTGCCAGCAGCTTAGCCAGGCCCCCCTACGAGCAGTACTTC. This codes for CASSLARPPYEQYF.

V is TRBV27 and J is TRBJ2-5; TRBD2 matches at 11 bases. CDR1 and CDR2 (germline): MNHEY, SMNVEV (reference sequence). J was trimmed by 2 bases and V by 0 bases; bases with no gene match: 5. The CDR3 is 17 amino acids. CDR3 region: CASSLSRTSGHQETQYF. The CDR3 DNA is TGTGCCAGCAGTTTATCAAGGACTAGCGGGCATCAAGAGACCCAGTACTTC.

In this sample, this clone turned up a few times. The V and J genes are TRBV15 and TRBJ2-5; 7 nucleotides match TRBD1. After removal of 7 bases from V and 8 bases from J, the junction contained 13 bases not matched to a gene. In germline, CDR1 is LNHNV, CDR2 YYDKDF (reference sequence). The CDR3 covers 14 residues. The CDR3, as DNA: TGTGCCACCAAGAGGGACAGTGGGCAAGTCACCCAGTACTTC. Amino acids: CATKRDSGQVTQYF.

The chain has TRBV14 and TRBJ1-1; maybe TRBD1 (5 bases). V lost 4 bases to trimming and J lost 0 bases, with 12 bases between them. Per the germline V gene, CDR1 is SGHDN and CDR2 is FVKESK. CDR3 length: 15 amino acids. The CDR3 DNA follows: TGTGCCAGCAGCCCCCCGGGGGGAGTGAACACTGAAGCTTTCTTT. It encodes CASSPPGGVNTEAFF.

This clone was counted between two and nine times. The chain joins TRBV18 to TRBJ2-5; perhaps TRBD1 as D (6 bases). V was trimmed by 8 bases and J by 5 bases, leaving 15 bases between them. This CDR3 has 13 residues. CDR1 KGHSH and CDR2 LQKENI come from the germline V gene. In DNA form, the CDR3 reads TGTGCCAGCGCGACAGGCTCTCGGGAGACCCAGTACTTC. It yields the protein CASATGSRETQYF.

J is TRBJ2-5 and V is TRBV11-2, with TRBD2 identical over 14 bases. This CDR3 contains 14 residues. CDR1 and CDR2 (germline): SGHAT, FQNNGV. J gave up 5 bases and V 5 bases, and 1 base lay outside the gene matches. The chain's CDR3 is CASSGTSGSETQYF. CDR3 nucleotides: TGTGCCAGCAGCGGGACTAGCGGGAGTGAGACCCAGTACTTC.

This clone was picked up a small number of times. The chain couples TRBV29-1 to TRBJ1-1; a weak D match, TRBD1 (6 bases). Germline CDR1 is SQVTM and CDR2 is ANQGSEA. Trimming left V 6 bases short and J 1 base short, with 21 bases between. This CDR3 region has 16 residues. The CDR3 nucleotides are TGCAGCGTCGCCGGACAGAATGGGGGTAAGAACACTGAAGCTTTCTTT. Residues: CSVAGQNGGKNTEAFF.

This clone was recorded a few times. The V and J genes are TRBV11-2 and TRBJ2-2; the match to TRBD1 covers 9 bases. Germline V lookup: CDR1 SGHAT, CDR2 FQNNGV. This CDR3 has 16 amino acids. V shed 6 bases, J shed 4 bases, and the junction held 9 bases outside the gene matches. The CDR3: CASRDYRGRGTGELFF. In DNA, the CDR3 is TGTGCCAGCAGGGATTACAGGGGGCGTGGCACCGGGGAGCTGTTTTTT.

The V gene is TRBV28, the J gene TRBJ2-1; 12 nucleotides align to TRBD2. Germline trimming cut 7 bases from V and 6 bases from J; bases unmatched to any gene: 7. The CDR3 is made up of 15 amino acids. The germline CDR1 and CDR2 sequences are MDHEN and SYDVKM. CDR3 in amino acids: CASIPGLAGINEQFF. The CDR3 coding sequence is TGTGCCAGCATCCCCGGACTAGCGGGAATCAATGAGCAGTTCTTC. The full variable domain, with the rest looked up from reference TRBV28 and TRBJ2-1, is DVKVTQSSRYLVKRTGEKVFLECVQDMDHENMFWYRQDPGLGLRLIYFSYDVKMKEKGDIPEGYSVSREKKERFSLILESASTNQTSMYLCASIPGLAGINEQFFGPGTRLTVL.

The genes are TRBV18 and TRBJ2-5, with D perhaps matching TRBD2 (5 bases). Germline CDR1 reads KGHSH; CDR2 reads LQKENI. The germline V and J ends were trimmed by 0 bases and 1 base, with 9 bases remaining between them. This CDR3 is 15 amino acids long. CDR3 bases: TGTGCCAGCTCACCACCTAATGGAGGCCAAGAGACCCAGTACTTC. This translates into CASSPPNGGQETQYF.